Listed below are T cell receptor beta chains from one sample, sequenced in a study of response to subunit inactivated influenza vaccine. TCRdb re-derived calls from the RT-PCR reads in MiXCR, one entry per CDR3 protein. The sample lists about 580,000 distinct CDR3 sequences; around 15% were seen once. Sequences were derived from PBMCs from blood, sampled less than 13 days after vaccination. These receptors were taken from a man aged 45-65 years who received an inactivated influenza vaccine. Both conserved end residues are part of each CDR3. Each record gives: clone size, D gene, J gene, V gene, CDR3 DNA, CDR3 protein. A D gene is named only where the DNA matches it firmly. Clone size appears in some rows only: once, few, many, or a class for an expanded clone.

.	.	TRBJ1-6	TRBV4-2	TGTGCCAGCAGCCAAGTAGGGATGTCCTATAATTCACCCCTCCACTTT	CASSQVGMSYNSPLHF
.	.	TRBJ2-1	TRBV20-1	TGCAGTGCAACCGGGACAAGCTCCTACAATGAGCAGTTCTTC	CSATGTSSYNEQFF
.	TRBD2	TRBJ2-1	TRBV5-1	TGCGCCGGCAGCTTTGGGACTAGTTATGAGCAGTTCTTC	CAGSFGTSYEQFF
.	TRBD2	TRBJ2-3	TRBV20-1	TGCAGTGCTAGAGATCTGACTAGCGCCACAGATACGCAGTATTTT	CSARDLTSATDTQYF
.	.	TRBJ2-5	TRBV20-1	TGCAGTGCTAGAGTTGAAGAGACCCAGTACTTC	CSARVEETQYF
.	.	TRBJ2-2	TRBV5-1	TGCGCCAGCAGCTGGCGTAGCGGAGGGCCCGGGGAGCTGTTTTTT	CASSWRSGGPGELFF
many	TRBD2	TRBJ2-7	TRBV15	TGTGCCACCAGCAGAGATGGGACTAGCGGGAGTCTCGACGAGCAGTACTTC	CATSRDGTSGSLDEQYF
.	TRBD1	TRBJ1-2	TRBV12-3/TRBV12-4	TGTGCCAGCAGCTCACAGGGGGCTTTTGGCTACACCTTC	CASSSQGAFGYTF
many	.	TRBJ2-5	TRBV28	TGTGCCAGCTATTCTACAGGGAAGGGAGAGACCCAGTACTTC	CASYSTGKGETQYF
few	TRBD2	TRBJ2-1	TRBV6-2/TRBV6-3	TGTGCCAGCAGTTTTTCGACTAGCGGGGGGTACAATGAGCAGTTCTTC	CASSFSTSGGYNEQFF
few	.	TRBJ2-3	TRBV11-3	TGTGCCAGCAGCTTAGATTCGGGGGGCCTTGATACGCAGTATTTT	CASSLDSGGLDTQYF
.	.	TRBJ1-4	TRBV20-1	TGCAGTGCTAGAATTGGCAGGGAAGGAGAAAAACTGTTTTTT	CSARIGREGEKLFF
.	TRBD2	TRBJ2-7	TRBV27	TGTGCCAGCAGTCCACCCCCGGGACTAGCGGGGTCCTACGAGCAGTACTTC	CASSPPPGLAGSYEQYF
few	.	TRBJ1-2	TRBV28	TGTGCCAGCAGTTTGTCCCCGGACAGACCAACTAAGTTTGGCTACACCTTC	CASSLSPDRPTKFGYTF
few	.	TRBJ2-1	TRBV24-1	TGTGCCACCAGCGCCACCTCGGGCCCCCCCTACAATGAGCAGTTCTTC	CATSATSGPPYNEQFF
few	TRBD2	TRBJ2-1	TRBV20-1	TGCAGTGCCAAGACTAGCGGGATCCCCTCCTACAATGAGCAGTTCTTC	CSAKTSGIPSYNEQFF
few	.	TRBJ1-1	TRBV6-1	TGTGCCAGCGTCAGGGCCCCGAGGGAAGCTTTCTTT	CASVRAPREAFF
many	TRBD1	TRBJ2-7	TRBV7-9	TGTGCCAGCAGCGGGACAGGTAACTACGAGCAGTACTTC	CASSGTGNYEQYF
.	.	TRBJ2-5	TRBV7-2	TGTGCCAGCAGCCCGACCTCCAAGAGGGCCCAGTACTTC	CASSPTSKRAQYF
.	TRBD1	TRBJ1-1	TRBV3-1	TGTGCCAGCAGCCAAGGCGGCTTGGACAGGGCAAAGGCTGAAGCTTTCTTT	CASSQGGLDRAKAEAFF
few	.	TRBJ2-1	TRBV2	TGTGCCAGCAGCCAGCATACCTACAATGAGCAGTTCTTC	CASSQHTYNEQFF
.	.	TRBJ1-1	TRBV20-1	TGCAGTGCTAATCCGGGACACCTTAACACTGAAGCTTTCTTT	CSANPGHLNTEAFF
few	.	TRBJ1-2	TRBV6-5	TGTGCCAGCAGTTACTCGGCGGGGGACAATGGCTACACCTTC	CASSYSAGDNGYTF
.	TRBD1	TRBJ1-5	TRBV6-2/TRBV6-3	TGTGCCAGCAGTGACAGGGTTAATCAGCCCCAGCATTTT	CASSDRVNQPQHF
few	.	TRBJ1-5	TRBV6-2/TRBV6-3	TGTGCCAGCAGCCTCGCAAACAGGGTACAGCCCCAGCATTTT	CASSLANRVQPQHF
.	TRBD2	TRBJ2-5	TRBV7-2	TGTGCCAGCAGCTTAACAGTGCGGGGGAACCAAGAGACCCAGTACTTC	CASSLTVRGNQETQYF
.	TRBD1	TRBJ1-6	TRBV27	TGTGCCAGCAGGCGGTCGGACAGGGCGAATTCACCCCTCCACTTT	CASRRSDRANSPLHF
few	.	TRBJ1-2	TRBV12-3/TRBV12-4	TGTGCCAGCAGTTCCCCCGCGTCGGGGGTGTGGGGCTACACCTTC	CASSSPASGVWGYTF
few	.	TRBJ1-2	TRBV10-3	TGTGCCATCAGTGAGGGAAGGGAAAAGGGTGGCTACACCTTC	CAISEGREKGGYTF
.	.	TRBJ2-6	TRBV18	TGTGCCAGCTCACCGTTAACCGGGCCGTTATCTTCTGGGGCCAACGTCCTGACTTTC	CASSPLTGPLSSGANVLTF
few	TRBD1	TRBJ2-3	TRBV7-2	TGTGCCAGCAGCTCTGGACAGGGTACGAATACGCAGTATTTT	CASSSGQGTNTQYF
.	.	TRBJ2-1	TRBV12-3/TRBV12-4	TGTGCCAGCAGCCTTGGGGTTGGGCAGTTCTTC	CASSLGVGQFF
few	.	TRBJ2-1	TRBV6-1	TGTGCCAGCAGTGATCCCACTAGAAATGAGCAGTTCTTC	CASSDPTRNEQFF
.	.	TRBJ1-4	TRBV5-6	TGTGCCAGCAGCTTGGCCGTCAGGCCAAATGAAAAACTGTTTTTT	CASSLAVRPNEKLFF
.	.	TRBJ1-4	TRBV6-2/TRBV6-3	TGTGCCAGCAGTTACTCGGCGGCCTGGGAAAAACTGTTTTTT	CASSYSAAWEKLFF
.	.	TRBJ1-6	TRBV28	TGTGCCAGCAGTTCTCCGGGCCGTTATAATTCACCCCTCCACTTT	CASSSPGRYNSPLHF
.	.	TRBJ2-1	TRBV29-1	TGCAGCGTTGGAGGGGCGCGCAATGAGCAGTTCTTC	CSVGGARNEQFF
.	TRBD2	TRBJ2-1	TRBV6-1	TGTGCCAGCAGTACGCCGGGACTGGGAGGGCATGAGCAGTTCTTC	CASSTPGLGGHEQFF
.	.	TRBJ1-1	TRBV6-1	TGTGCCAGCAATATGGACTTCGGCGGCACTGAAGCTTTCTTT	CASNMDFGGTEAFF
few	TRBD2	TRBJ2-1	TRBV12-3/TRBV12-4	TGTGCCAGCAGTGAAATAGCGGGATTGAGTGAGCAGTTCTTC	CASSEIAGLSEQFF
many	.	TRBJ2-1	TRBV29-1	TGCAGCGTGGGGATCTACAATGAGCAGTTCTTC	CSVGIYNEQFF
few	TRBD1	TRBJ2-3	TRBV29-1	TGCAGCGTTAAAGACAGGGCGGATACGCAGTATTTT	CSVKDRADTQYF
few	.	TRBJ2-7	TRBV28	TGTGCCAGCAGTTTGGTGTCAGGGGCCCCCCACGAGCAGTACTTC	CASSLVSGAPHEQYF
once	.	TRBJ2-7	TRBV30	TGTGCCTGGAGTGTATCAGCCGAGCAGTACTTC	CAWSVSAEQYF
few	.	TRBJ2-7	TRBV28	TGTGCCAGCAGTTTATCCGGACTGACGGTCTACGAGCAGTACTTC	CASSLSGLTVYEQYF
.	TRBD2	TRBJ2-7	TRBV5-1	TGCGCCAGCAGCTTGCCCAAGACTAGCGGGAGCGGGGGGCCTTCCTACGAGCAGTACTTC	CASSLPKTSGSGGPSYEQYF
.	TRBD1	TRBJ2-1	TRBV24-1	TGTGCCACCAGTGATCCGGCGGCAGGGGGAAGCTATGAGCAGTTCTTC	CATSDPAAGGSYEQFF
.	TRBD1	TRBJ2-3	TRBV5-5	TGTGCCAGCAACAGGGACAGCTACACAGATACGCAGTATTTT	CASNRDSYTDTQYF
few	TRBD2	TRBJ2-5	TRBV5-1	TGCGCCAGCAGCTTACCGACTAGCGGAAAAGAGACCCAGTACTTC	CASSLPTSGKETQYF
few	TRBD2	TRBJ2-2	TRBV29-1	TGCAGCGTGAAGGGACTAGCAAACACCGGGGAGCTGTTTTTT	CSVKGLANTGELFF
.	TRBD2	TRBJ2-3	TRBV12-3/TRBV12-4	TGTGCCAGCTACCTGCTGGGAGGGGGCACAGATACGCAGTATTTT	CASYLLGGGTDTQYF
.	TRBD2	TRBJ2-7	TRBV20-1	TGCAGTGCTGAATCTAGCGGGAGGGCCGGATCCGAGCAGTACTTC	CSAESSGRAGSEQYF
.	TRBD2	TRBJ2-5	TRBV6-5	TGTGCCAGCAGTTACTCGGCTAGCGGGAGGGTGGAGACCCAGTACTTC	CASSYSASGRVETQYF
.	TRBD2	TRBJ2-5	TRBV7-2	TGTGCCAGCAGCCGCGGACTAGCAAGTAGAGAGACCCAGTACTTC	CASSRGLASRETQYF
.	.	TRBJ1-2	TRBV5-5	TGTGCCAGCAGCTTGGGACAGGACCTAGCTAACTATGGCTACACCTTC	CASSLGQDLANYGYTF
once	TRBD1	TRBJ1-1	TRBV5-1	TGCGCCAGCAGCCTCGAACAGGGGTTGAACACTGAAGCTTTCTTT	CASSLEQGLNTEAFF
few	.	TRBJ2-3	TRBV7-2	TGTGCCAGCAGCTTATCTTCGGGACGAATACGAGATACGCAGTATTTT	CASSLSSGRIRDTQYF
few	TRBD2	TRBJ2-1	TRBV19	TGTGCCAGTAGTATTCGGGGTAGTCTAGCGGAAGGAAATGAGCAGTTCTTC	CASSIRGSLAEGNEQFF
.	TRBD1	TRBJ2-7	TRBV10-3	TGTGCCATCAGACAGGGGAAGCAGTACTTC	CAIRQGKQYF
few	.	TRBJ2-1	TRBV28	TGTGCCAGCAGTTTGGGCCGCTTTAATGAGCAGTTCTTC	CASSLGRFNEQFF